This passage covers 9 T cell receptor beta chains from one sample sequenced in a study of T cells in Graves' hyperthyroidism and ophthalmopathy. RNA transcripts provided the source from which TCR beta CDR3 regions were amplified. Initially, a first-round RT-PCR of the TCR CDR3 employed the HTBI primer set. MiXCR, run by TCRdb on the multiplex PCR reads, gives a single entry per CDR3 protein. The sample carries fewer than 600,000 distinct CDR3 sequences, approximately 14% recorded once. The sequenced sample was blood. The origin of the receptors is a woman in her thirties or forties with Graves' hyperthyroidism.

This clonotype was seen at least ten times. The V and J genes are TRBV5-6 and TRBJ2-1, with 8 bases fitting TRBD1. Losses at the gene ends were 4 bases for V and 8 bases for J; bases not matched to a gene: 11. The CDR3 contains 15 residues. Germline values: CDR1 SGHDT, CDR2 YYEEEE. CDR3 nucleotides: TGTGCCAGCAGCCTTACCGACAGGGGTACGGATGAGCAGTTCTTC. It specifies CASSLTDRGTDEQFF.

The rearrangement uses TRBV19 and TRBJ1-1, with a weak D call TRBD1 (5 bases). Germline V gene lookup returns CDR1 LNHDA and CDR2 SQIVND (reference sequence). This CDR3 comprises 16 residues. Trimming took 7 bases from V and 4 from J, leaving 22 bases between them. Written as DNA, the CDR3 is TGTGCCAGTACCCCCCCTCGAGGGGTGGGGACCACTGAAGCTTTCTTT. Residues: CASTPPRGVGTTEAFF.

The genes are TRBV4-1 and TRBJ1-4; D remains unclear. The CDR3 is made up of 15 amino acids. Germline CDR1 is MGHRA and CDR2 is YSYEKL. V was trimmed by 4 bases and J by 7 bases, leaving 16 bases between them. CDR3 residues: CASSLLFQSGEKLFF. In DNA, the CDR3 is TGCGCCAGCAGCCTCCTCTTTCAGTCGGGTGAAAAACTGTTTTTT.

This clonotype was seen repeatedly, ten times or more. The chain recombines TRBV28 with TRBJ2-7; 13 bases agree with TRBD2. Per germline, CDR1 MDHEN and CDR2 SYDVKM. The CDR3 is 16 amino acids. V was pared by 2 bases and J by 5 bases, with 6 bases of the junction left unmatched. The CDR3: CASSLLGLAGVDEQYF. DNA of the CDR3: TGTGCCAGCAGTTTACTAGGACTAGCGGGAGTAGACGAGCAGTACTTC.

Many counts were recorded for this clonotype. This chain links TRBV10-3 with TRBJ1-2; 9 bases map to TRBD1. V trimming: 2 bases; J trimming: 4 bases; junction bases outside the gene matches: 8. The V gene's germline CDR1 is ENHRY and CDR2 SYGVKD. The CDR3 has 16 amino acids. CDR3 residues: CAISEPTGQGGYGYTF. The CDR3 nucleotides are TGTGCCATCAGTGAGCCGACGGGACAGGGTGGCTATGGCTACACCTTC.

V is TRBV5-1 and J is TRBJ2-3; perhaps TRBD1 as D (5 bases). This CDR3 region has 15 residues. V dropped 1 base and J dropped 2 bases, with 11 bases sitting between them. Germline loops: CDR1 SGHRS, CDR2 YFSETQ. The CDR3 sequence: CASSLLTANTDTQYF. In DNA form, the CDR3 reads TGCGCCAGCAGCTTGTTGACAGCCAACACAGATACGCAGTATTTT.

The chain carries TRBV19 and TRBJ1-2, with 7 bases aligning to TRBD1. Germline lookup yields CDR1 LNHDA and CDR2 SQIVND (reference sequence). Trimming cost V 5 bases and J 7 bases; bases outside gene matches: 13. This CDR3 is 15 amino acids long. The CDR3 loop is CASSGRGTVDSGYTF. CDR3 coding DNA: TGTGCCAGTAGTGGGCGCGGGACAGTAGATTCTGGCTACACCTTC.

The chain joins TRBV5-6 to TRBJ2-7; 9 positions match TRBD1. Germline loops: CDR1 SGHDT, CDR2 YYEEEE. The CDR3 sequence is 14 residues long. V lost 4 bases, J lost 3 bases, and 5 bases stayed unmatched. CDR3 coding DNA: TGTGCCAGCAGCGTGACAGGGGGAGACTACGAGCAGTACTTC. It encodes CASSVTGGDYEQYF.

There are many counts of this clonotype. DNA of the CDR3: TGTGCCAGCAGTTTAGGTGATTTCTACGAGCAGTACTTC. Translation gives CASSLGDFYEQYF. V gene TRBV12-3 or TRBV12-4 combines with J gene TRBJ2-7; D remains ambiguous. The CDR3 loop spans 13 amino acids. The V end lost 1 base, the J end lost 3 bases, and 7 bases lay between the germline ends.